This T cell receptor (beta chain) was documented in a study of T cell responses to AZD1222 COVID-19 vaccine. By sample share, this clone is medium-sized. Its target is not known. V lost 4 bases, J lost 3 bases, and 10 bases lay in between. Germline V gene sequence: CDR1 SGHRS, CDR2 YFSETQ. There are 13 residues in the CDR3. Sequencing used immunoSEQ multiplex PCR; TCRdb keeps in-frame clones, though not all of them. This sample has almost 70,000 clones, with 70% to 90% found just once. General study findings and limits: Recipients of two AZD1222 doses showed rising Spike-specific TCR breadth and depth.

Source: peripheral blood, taken 28 days after the second AZD1222 dose. The chain is built from TRBV5-1 and TRBJ1-2; D unresolved. The sequence was obtained from an adult who received the AZD1222 COVID-19 vaccine. CDR3 region: CASSPTEDYGYTF. The CDR3 nucleotides read TGCGCCAGCAGCCCTACAGAGGACTATGGCTACACCTTC. Supplemented by reference TRBV5-1 and TRBJ1-2, the full variable domain reads KAGVTQTPRYLIKTRGQQVTLSCSPISGHRSVSWYQQTPGQGLQFLFEYFSETQRNKGNFPGRFSGRQFSNSRSEMNVSTLELGDSALYLCASSPTEDYGYTFGSGTRLTVV.